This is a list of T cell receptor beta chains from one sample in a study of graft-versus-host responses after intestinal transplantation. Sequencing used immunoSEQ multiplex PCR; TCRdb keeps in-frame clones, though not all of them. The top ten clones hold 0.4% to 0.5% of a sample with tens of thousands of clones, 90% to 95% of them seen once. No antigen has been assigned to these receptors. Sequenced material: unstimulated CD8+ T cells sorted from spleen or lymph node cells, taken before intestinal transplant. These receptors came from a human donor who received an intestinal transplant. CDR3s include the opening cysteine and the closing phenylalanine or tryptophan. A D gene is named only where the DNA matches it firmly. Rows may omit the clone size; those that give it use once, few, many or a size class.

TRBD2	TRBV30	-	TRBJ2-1	TGTGCCTGGAGGGGACTAGCGTTCAATGAGCAGTTCTTC	CAWRGLAFNEQFF
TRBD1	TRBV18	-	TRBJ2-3	TGTGCCAGCTCACCACCGATCCAGGGGGCCACAGATACGCAGTATTTT	CASSPPIQGATDTQYF
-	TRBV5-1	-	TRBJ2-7	TGCGCCAGCAGCTTGTCCGGGGCCTACGAGCAGTACTTC	CASSLSGAYEQYF
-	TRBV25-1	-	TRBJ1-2	TGTGCCAGCAGTGAATACTCCTTCTATGGCTACACCTTC	CASSEYSFYGYTF
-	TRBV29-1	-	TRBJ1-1	TGCAGCGTACGGTGGGGCGAAAGGAACACTGAAGCTTTCTTT	CSVRWGERNTEAFF
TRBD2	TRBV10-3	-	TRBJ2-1	TGTGCCATCAGTGAAGCTGGACTAGAGCATGAGCAGTTCTTC	CAISEAGLEHEQFF
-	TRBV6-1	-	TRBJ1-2	TGTGCCAGCAGTGAAGGGGAGGGGCACTATGGCTACACCTTC	CASSEGEGHYGYTF
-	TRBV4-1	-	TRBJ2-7	TGCGCCAGCAGCCAAGGGAGGGGGCTATTTGACTTGGAGCAGTACTTC	CASSQGRGLFDLEQYF
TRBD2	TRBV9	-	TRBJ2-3	TGTGCCAGCAGCGTAGCGGCACTAGCGTACACAGATACGCAGTATTTT	CASSVAALAYTDTQYF
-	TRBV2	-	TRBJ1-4	TGTGCCAGTAGTGAATGGGCGGGTAATGAAAAACTGTTTTTT	CASSEWAGNEKLFF
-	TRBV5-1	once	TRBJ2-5	TGCGCCAGCAGCTTGGAGGGGATCCAAGAGACCCAGTACTTC	CASSLEGIQETQYF
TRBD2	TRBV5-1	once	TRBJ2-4	TGCGCCAGCAGCTTGGAGCCAGCGGGAGTTGAAAACATTCAGTACTTC	CASSLEPAGVENIQYF
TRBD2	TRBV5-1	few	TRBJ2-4	TGCGCCAGCAGCTTGGATGCGGGAGGAGCCAAAAACATTCAGTACTTC	CASSLDAGGAKNIQYF
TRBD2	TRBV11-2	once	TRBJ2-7	TGTGCCAGCAGCTTAGTCGTAGCGGGAGGACTGTATGAGCAGTACTTC	CASSLVVAGGLYEQYF
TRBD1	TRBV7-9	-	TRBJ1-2	TGTGCCAGCAGTCAACCCCCCCGACAGGGAGGAAACTATGGCTACACCTTC	CASSQPPRQGGNYGYTF
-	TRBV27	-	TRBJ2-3	TGTGCCAGCAGTTTAGCGCGGGGAGCAGATACGCAGTATTTT	CASSLARGADTQYF
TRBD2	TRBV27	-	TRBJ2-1	TGTGCCAGCAGTTTATCTTTTCCCGGACTAGCGACCAATGAGCAGTTCTTC	CASSLSFPGLATNEQFF
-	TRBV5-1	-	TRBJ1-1	TGCGCCAGCAGCTTGGGGCAGGCCACTGAAGCTTTCTTT	CASSLGQATEAFF
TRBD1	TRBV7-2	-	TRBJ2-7	TGTGCCAGCAGTTTGACAGGGGGCTACGAGCAGTACTTC	CASSLTGGYEQYF
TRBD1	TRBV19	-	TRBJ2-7	TGTGCCAGTAGTATTGGGACAGACTCCTACGAGCAGTACTTC	CASSIGTDSYEQYF
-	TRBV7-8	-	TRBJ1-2	TGTGCCAGCAGCCGGACAGCAGGAGTCAACTATGGCTACACCTTC	CASSRTAGVNYGYTF
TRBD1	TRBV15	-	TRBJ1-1	TGTGCCACCAGCAGAGGGGGGGACAGGTTGAACACTGAAGCTTTCTTT	CATSRGGDRLNTEAFF
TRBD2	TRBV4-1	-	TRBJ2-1	TGCGCCAGCAGCCAGGGGGCTAGCGGGGGCCTCGGCTCCTACAATGAGCAGTTCTTC	CASSQGASGGLGSYNEQFF
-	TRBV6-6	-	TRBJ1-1	TGTGCCAGCAGTTACTCGGGAGGGAGGTTAACTGAAGCTTTCTTT	CASSYSGGRLTEAFF
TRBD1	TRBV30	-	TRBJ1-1	TGTGCCTGGAGTTACCAGGGGGCTGGTGAAGCTTTCTTT	CAWSYQGAGEAFF
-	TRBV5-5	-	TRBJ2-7	TGTGCCAGCAGCTTGTTCCCCAACAGCGGCTACGAGCAGTACTTC	CASSLFPNSGYEQYF
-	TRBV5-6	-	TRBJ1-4	TGTGCCAGCAGCGACAGGACAACTAATGAAAAACTGTTTTTT	CASSDRTTNEKLFF
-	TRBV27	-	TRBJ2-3	TGTGCCAGCAGTTCGAGGTTCGGTCTCTTAGAGGCAGATACGCAGTATTTT	CASSSRFGLLEADTQYF
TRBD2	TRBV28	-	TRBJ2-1	TGTGCCAGCAGTGCGGGGCGGGAGGAATACAATGAGCAGTTCTTC	CASSAGREEYNEQFF
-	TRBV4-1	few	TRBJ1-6	TGCGCCAGCAGCCATCTGGACAGCGCACCCCTCCACTTT	CASSHLDSAPLHF
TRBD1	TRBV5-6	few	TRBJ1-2	TGTGCCAGCAGCCCCGGACAGGGGGCCGCATTTGGCTACACCTTC	CASSPGQGAAFGYTF
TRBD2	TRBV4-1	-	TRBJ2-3	TGCGCCAGCAGCCAAGTTCATGGGGGGGAGGTAGATTTT	CASSQVHGGEVDF
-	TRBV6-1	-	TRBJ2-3	TGTGCCAGCAGTGATGGAGACCCTCGTACGCAGTATTTT	CASSDGDPRTQYF
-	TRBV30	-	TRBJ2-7	TGTGCCTGGACACCTGGAGGATACGAGCAGTACTTC	CAWTPGGYEQYF
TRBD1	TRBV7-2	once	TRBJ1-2	TGTGCCAGCAGCTTAGACAGTCGAGGGACAGGGTTCGATGGCTACACCTTC	CASSLDSRGTGFDGYTF
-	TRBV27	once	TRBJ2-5	TGTGCCAGCAGTTTATCCGACAGACAAGAGACCCAGTACTTC	CASSLSDRQETQYF
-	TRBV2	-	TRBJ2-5	TGTGCCAGCAGTGAAGGAGGCTATGAGACCCAGTACTTC	CASSEGGYETQYF
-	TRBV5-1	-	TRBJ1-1	TGCGCCAGCAGCTTGGGACACCCGGCGAACACTGAAGCTTTCTTT	CASSLGHPANTEAFF
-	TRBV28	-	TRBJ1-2	TGTGCCAGCGCGTTTCGACCGAGACTCTATGGCTACACCTTC	CASAFRPRLYGYTF
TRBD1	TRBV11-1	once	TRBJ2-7	TGTGCCAGCAGCAAGGGGACAGGGGGAGGTTACGAGCAGTACTTC	CASSKGTGGGYEQYF
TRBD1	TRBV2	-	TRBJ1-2	TGTGCCAGCACCGCCCGGAGGGGACAGACTGCTAACTATGGCTACACCTTC	CASTARRGQTANYGYTF
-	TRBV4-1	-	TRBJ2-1	TGCGCCAGCAGCCAAGGTCTAGCGAATGAGCAGTTCTTC	CASSQGLANEQFF
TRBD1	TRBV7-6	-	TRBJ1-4	TGTGCCAGCAGCGAACGACAGGGTGGTTCTGAAAAACTGTTTTTT	CASSERQGGSEKLFF
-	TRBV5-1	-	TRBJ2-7	TGCGCCAGCAGCTTGTGGCTAGCGTGGTCCTACGAGCAGTACTTC	CASSLWLAWSYEQYF
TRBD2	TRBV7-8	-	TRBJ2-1	TGTGCCAGCAGCTTACTTGGGACTAGACTCTCGGATGAGCAGTTCTTC	CASSLLGTRLSDEQFF
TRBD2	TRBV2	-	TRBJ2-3	TGTGCCAGCAGACCAACTAGCGGGGGCGCCGGGGGGACAGATACGCAGTATTTT	CASRPTSGGAGGTDTQYF